Below are 30 T cell receptor beta chains sequenced from a single sample in a study of blood T cell repertoires in COVID-19 (dated by TCRdb to the early 2020s). To prepare the library, the immunoSEQ multiplex PCR assay was applied. As stored in TCRdb, this immuneACCESS dataset retains in-frame rearrangements with V and J assigned. A fraction of the clones does not appear; measured against another copy, unresolved V genes explain less than half of the discrepancy, and the remainder lacks a known reason. The sample contains 30,000 to 40,000 clones, around 90% of them found a single time. About 13% of the sample comes from the top ten. Sequencing was done on a sample of peripheral blood. Receptor source: an older man with active COVID-19.

The chain is built from TRBV6-5 and TRBJ1-2, with a tentative D call TRBD1 (6 bases). Germline V lookup: CDR1 MNHEY, CDR2 SVGAGI. The CDR3 covers 13 residues. Trimming took off 2 bases at V and 8 bases at J, with 12 bases between the two ends. For the CDR3, the DNA is TGTGCCAGCAGTTACGGGACACTCCGCGGCTACACCTTC. This sequence encodes CASSYGTLRGYTF.

The chain is built from TRBV7-9 and TRBJ1-2; D is unclear. The V gene's germline CDR1 is SEHNR and CDR2 FQNEAQ (reference sequence). The length of the CDR3 is 15 residues. Trimming shortened V by 4 bases and J by 3 bases, and 15 bases separated the two germline ends. The CDR3 sequence: CASSSSGSQYYGYTF. In DNA, the CDR3 is TGTGCCAGCAGCTCATCCGGGAGCCAGTACTATGGCTACACCTTC.

The V call is TRBV5-1, the J call TRBJ2-1; D ambiguous. This CDR3 has 15 amino acids. The V end was cut by 4 bases, the J end by 6 bases, with 17 bases between. Per the germline V gene, CDR1 is SGHRS and CDR2 is YFSETQ. The CDR3 nucleotides read TGCGCCAGCAGCCAGCTAGATAAACCGGTCAATGAGCAGTTCTTC. The encoded protein is CASSQLDKPVNEQFF.

This rearrangement joins TRBV9 to TRBJ2-1; 7 bases line up with TRBD2. Germline loops: CDR1 SGDLS, CDR2 YYNGEE. This CDR3 has 15 residues. V shed 3 bases and J 3 bases; nucleotides not matched to a gene: 6. In DNA, the CDR3 is TGTGCCAGCAGCGACGGGACTACAAACTACAATGAGCAGTTCTTC. Its translation: CASSDGTTNYNEQFF.

This chain joins TRBV30 and TRBJ1-4; D may be TRBD1 (6 bases). The CDR3 runs 13 residues. V lost 5 bases, J lost 5 bases, and 12 bases lay in between. Germline V lookup: CDR1 GTSNPN, CDR2 SVGIG (reference sequence). CDR3 residues: CAWRQAPNEKLFF. As DNA, the CDR3 is TGTGCCTGGCGACAGGCTCCGAATGAAAAACTGTTTTTT.

The rearrangement uses TRBV28 and TRBJ1-5, with D perhaps matching TRBD1 (5 bases). The germline gives CDR1 MDHEN, CDR2 SYDVKM. CDR3 length equals 14 residues. V was trimmed by 5 bases and J by 0 bases, leaving 8 bases between them. Written as DNA, the CDR3 is TGTGCCAGCAGTCGGGGGTATAGCAATCAGCCCCAGCATTTT. Its translation: CASSRGYSNQPQHF.

This sequence joins TRBV6-5 and TRBJ2-1; TRBD2 matches at 11 bases. Germline lookup yields CDR1 MNHEY and CDR2 SVGAGI. Trimming cost V 6 bases and J 7 bases; bases outside gene matches: 8. This CDR3 contains 15 residues. For the CDR3, the DNA is TGTGCCAGCAGGATGACTAGCGGGAATGGGAATGAGCAGTTCTTC. It encodes CASRMTSGNGNEQFF.

The chain uses TRBV5-6 and TRBJ2-1; TRBD2 matches at 10 bases. V shed 4 bases, J shed 9 bases, and the junction held 13 bases outside the gene matches. Looked up from germline, CDR1 is SGHDT and CDR2 is YYEEEE. The CDR3 loop spans 16 amino acids. The CDR3 DNA is TGTGCCAGCAGCGCCCACGGGCTAGCGGGGGTCATTGAGCAGTTCTTC. Its translation is CASSAHGLAGVIEQFF.

The V gene is TRBV29-1, the J gene TRBJ1-1, with 9 nucleotides matching TRBD1. The length of the CDR3 is 11 residues. In germline, CDR1 is SQVTM, CDR2 ANQGSEA. The junction had 4 bases not matched to a gene; V was cut back by 4 bases and J by 10 bases. CDR3 sequence reads: CSVGDRAGAFF. CDR3 nucleotide sequence: TGCAGCGTTGGGGACAGGGCTGGAGCTTTCTTT.

The table lists this clone with a count of one. The chain has TRBV24-1 and TRBJ2-1; 11 bases fit TRBD2. Germline V lookup: CDR1 KGHDR, CDR2 SFDVKD. V trimming: 5 bases; J trimming: 6 bases; junction bases outside the gene matches: 5. The CDR3 runs to 15 residues. The CDR3, as DNA: TGTGCCACCAGTGGAACTAGCGGGAGCCGCAATGAGCAGTTCTTC. Translation gives CATSGTSGSRNEQFF.

CDR3 DNA: TGTGCCAGCAGCAAAATCGACAGGGATGGCTACACCTTC. This sequence encodes CASSKIDRDGYTF. V and J are TRBV7-9 and TRBJ1-2; 7 bases are shared with TRBD1. The CDR3 is 13 residues long. The junction had 6 bases not matched to a gene; V was cut back by 5 bases and J by 6 bases. The germline V gene encodes CDR1 SEHNR and CDR2 FQNEAQ (reference sequence).

This chain uses TRBV4-1 with TRBJ1-4, with D perhaps matching TRBD1 (5 bases). Trimming left V 4 bases short and J 8 bases short, with 11 bases between. From germline, CDR1 is MGHRA and CDR2 YSYEKL. The CDR3 is made up of 13 amino acids. Here the CDR3 DNA reads TGCGCCAGCAGCCCAGGGTTTGTAGAAAAACTGTTTTTT. Translation gives CASSPGFVEKLFF.

The chain couples TRBV5-1 to TRBJ1-3; 9 bases are a match to TRBD1. The germline gives CDR1 SGHRS, CDR2 YFSETQ. The CDR3 consists of 15 residues. Trimming at V came to 9 bases and at J to 7 bases, leaving 14 bases not matched to a gene. The CDR3 DNA follows: TGCGCCAACCATCCGGGACAGGGTTCGTGGAACACCATATATTTT. This encodes CANHPGQGSWNTIYF.

This sequence joins TRBV12-3 or TRBV12-4 and TRBJ1-2; possibly TRBD1 for D (6 bases). The CDR3 sequence is 13 residues long. Trimming removed 3 bases from V and 6 bases from J, with 11 bases in between. The CDR3 DNA reads as TGTGCCAGCAGTTTGACAGGATCGGATGGCTACACCTTC. As protein: CASSLTGSDGYTF.

The CDR3, as DNA: TGTGCCAGCAATTCAGGGGGCTATGGCTACACCTTC. Encoded protein: CASNSGGYGYTF. The rearrangement joins TRBV25-1 to TRBJ1-2; TRBD1 matches at 7 bases. Unmatched junction bases numbered 3, after V lost 7 bases and J lost 4 bases. The V gene's germline CDR1 is MGHDK and CDR2 SYGVNS. This CDR3 contains 12 residues.

V and J are TRBV27 and TRBJ2-7; 7 bases match TRBD1. The junction had 8 bases not matched to a gene; V was cut back by 6 bases and J by 3 bases. Germline V gene sequence: CDR1 MNHEY, CDR2 SMNVEV (reference sequence). This CDR3 is built from 14 residues. This chain's CDR3 is CASRGTGVVYEQYF. The CDR3 region has the DNA TGTGCCAGCAGGGGCACAGGGGTGGTCTACGAGCAGTACTTC.

This clone has just a few counts. V usage is TRBV15 and J usage is TRBJ2-3; TRBD1 is a possible D gene (6 bases). The CDR3 totals 15 residues. Trimming left V 0 bases short and J 2 bases short, with 9 bases between. The germline CDR1 and CDR2 sequences are LNHNV and YYDKDF (reference sequence). This CDR3 is CATSREGTITDTQYF. In DNA form, the CDR3 reads TGTGCCACCAGCAGAGAAGGGACAATCACAGATACGCAGTATTTT.

The chain carries TRBV2 and TRBJ2-1; D unresolved. Per germline, CDR1 SNHLY and CDR2 FYNNEI. This CDR3 is built from 13 residues. The V end lost 7 bases, the J end lost 2 bases, and 9 bases lay between the germline ends. The CDR3 loop is CASNSRTYNEQFF. CDR3 in DNA: TGTGCCAGCAACAGCCGTACCTACAATGAGCAGTTCTTC.

This sequence joins TRBV28 and TRBJ2-6, with D possibly TRBD1 on 7 matching bases. The CDR3 has 21 amino acids. V lost 5 bases, J lost 0 bases, and 26 bases lay in between. CDR1 MDHEN and CDR2 SYDVKM come from the germline V gene. CDR3 DNA: TGTGCCAGCAGTCCCCTTTCCAACGGGGGACAGTCCCACTCTGGGGCCAACGTCCTGACTTTC. It translates to CASSPLSNGGQSHSGANVLTF.

The gene calls are TRBV28 and TRBJ2-5, with D possibly matching TRBD2 (5 bases). Trimming stripped 3 bases from V and 5 bases from J, with 10 bases between. The CDR3 loop spans 13 amino acids. Germline assignment: CDR1 MDHEN and CDR2 SYDVKM. The CDR3 loop reads CASSFGRGETQYF. CDR3 DNA sequence: TGTGCCAGCAGTTTTGGCCGAGGGGAGACCCAGTACTTC.

This chain uses TRBV28 with TRBJ1-5; D is unresolved. Germline-derived CDR1 and CDR2 are MDHEN and SYDVKM. This CDR3 region has 16 residues. Deletions cut 7 bases from V and 4 bases from J, with 20 bases between. Here the CDR3 DNA reads TGTGCCAGCACCGAGAGGTCAGATAATATAAATCAGCCCCAGCATTTT. It codes for CASTERSDNINQPQHF.

The chain uses TRBV5-1 and TRBJ1-5; D remains unclear. Germline CDR1 reads SGHRS; CDR2 reads YFSETQ. V lost 5 bases to trimming and J lost 0 bases, with 6 bases between them. The CDR3 has 13 residues. Here the CDR3 DNA reads TGCGCCAGCAGTCGGGGTAGCAATCAGCCCCAGCATTTT. Its translation: CASSRGSNQPQHF.

The rearrangement links TRBV3-1 (or the pseudogene TRBV3-2) to TRBJ1-4, with D possibly TRBD1 on 5 matching bases. This CDR3 spans 14 amino acids. V was pared by 3 bases and J by 6 bases, with 11 bases between. Germline CDR1 LGHDT, CDR2 YNNKEL (reference sequence). The chain's CDR3 is CASSHQGGDEKLFF. The CDR3 coding sequence is TGTGCCAGCAGCCACCAGGGAGGAGATGAAAAACTGTTTTTT.

The chain links TRBV2 to TRBJ2-3; TRBD1 matches at 12 bases. Germline lookup yields CDR1 SNHLY and CDR2 FYNNEI. The CDR3 consists of 14 residues. V lost 9 bases to trimming and J lost 7 bases; unmatched junction nucleotides: 8. The CDR3 loop is CASTGTGGANTQYF. The CDR3 DNA is TGTGCCAGTACCGGGACAGGGGGCGCGAATACGCAGTATTTT.

In this sample, this clone turned up once. The J gene is TRBJ2-7, the V gene TRBV28; 13 nucleotides match TRBD2. The CDR3 extends over 14 amino acids. Germline V gene data show CDR1 as MDHEN and CDR2 as SYDVKM. V trimming: 8 bases; J trimming: 4 bases; junction bases outside the gene matches: 5. The CDR3 DNA reads as TGTGCCAGCTGGCGGACTAGCGGGAGTTACGAGCAGTACTTC. It specifies CASWRTSGSYEQYF.

V usage is TRBV28 and J usage is TRBJ2-2, with 8 bases that match TRBD2. This CDR3 is built from 15 residues. Germline values: CDR1 MDHEN, CDR2 SYDVKM. Losses at the gene ends were 7 bases for V and 2 bases for J; bases not matched to a gene: 6. In nucleotides, the CDR3 is TGTGCCAGCACCCCGGGAGGGGTAAACACCGGGGAGCTGTTTTTT. This gives the protein CASTPGGVNTGELFF.

The V and J genes are TRBV2 and TRBJ2-3, with 13 bases fitting TRBD2. The germline CDR1 and CDR2 sequences are SNHLY and FYNNEI. The V segment lost 5 bases and the J segment 1 base; nucleotides outside the gene matches: 6. The length of the CDR3 is 17 residues. The CDR3 region has the DNA TGTGCCAGCAGTCGATGGACTAGCGGGAGAGGCACAGATACGCAGTATTTT. The encoded protein is CASSRWTSGRGTDTQYF.

The rearrangement uses TRBV5-1 and TRBJ2-7; TRBD1 might be the D (5 bases). The germline V gene has CDR1 SGHRS and CDR2 YFSETQ. The CDR3 loop spans 15 amino acids. V was clipped by 0 bases and J by 2 bases, with 12 bases between them. The CDR3 reads CASSLGQGRAYEQYF. CDR3 sequence (DNA): TGCGCCAGCAGCTTGGGGCAGGGCAGGGCCTACGAGCAGTACTTC.

The chain recombines TRBV6-2 or TRBV6-3 with TRBJ1-1; 10 nucleotides agree with TRBD1. The V gene's germline CDR1 is MNHEY and CDR2 SVGEGT. This CDR3 has 17 amino acids. Trimming cost V 5 bases and J 1 base; bases outside gene matches: 10. The CDR3 region has the DNA TGTGCCAGCAGTCCGACAGGGGGCCCCCTGAGGAACACTGAAGCTTTCTTT. It codes for CASSPTGGPLRNTEAFF.

The rearrangement joins TRBV20-1 to TRBJ2-2; 9 bases map to TRBD1. With V trimmed by 3 bases and J by 5 bases, 10 bases remained unmatched. Germline CDR1 and CDR2: DFQATT and SNEGSKA (reference sequence). This CDR3 is built from 16 residues. The CDR3 DNA reads as TGCAGTGCTAGTCCCCGACAGGGGGTATGGACCGGGGAGCTGTTTTTT. It is translated as CSASPRQGVWTGELFF.